This T cell receptor beta chain was profiled in a study of Graves' ophthalmopathy and Graves' hyperthyroidism. The CDR3 is made up of 11 amino acids. The germline CDR1 and CDR2 sequences are SQVTM and ANQGSEA. The V end was cut by 4 bases, the J end by 3 bases, with 7 bases between. This clonotype was detected many times. Amplification targeted the TCR beta CDR3 regions, with RNA transcripts as the source material. Second-round multiplex PCR followed a first-round RT-PCR using HTBI primers. From the multiplex PCR reads, TCRdb called clonotypes with MiXCR, one entry per CDR3 protein. The sample includes about 210,000 distinct CDR3 sequences, less than 30% of them seen just once. Moderate-to-severe activity, CAS ≥3, NOSPECS ≥4 and a duration under 3 months were seen in donors with ophthalmopathy.

The sequencing input was peripheral blood. The V call is TRBV29-1, the J call TRBJ2-7; D may be TRBD1 (5 bases). The origin of this receptor is a man aged 50 to 60 with Graves' ophthalmopathy. CDR3 coding DNA: TGCAGCGTTGTTAGGGGCTACGAGCAGTACTTC. It yields the protein CSVVRGYEQYF.